This entry lists 14 T cell receptor beta chains sequenced from one sample in a study of blood T cell repertoires in COVID-19. The data were produced by immunoSEQ multiplex PCR, yet TCRdb's version contains in-frame clones alone and is incomplete. The sample records some 420,000 clones, approximately 92% being singletons. The specimen was PBMCs or T cells enriched from blood (not recorded which). All receptors derive from a man aged 25 to 45 who had recovered from COVID-19.

The chain employs TRBV10-2 and TRBJ2-2; 9 positions match TRBD1. The CDR3 loop spans 16 amino acids. J gave up 1 base and V 6 bases, and 6 bases lay outside the gene matches. Germline CDR1 and CDR2: WSHSY and SAAADI. DNA of the CDR3: TGCGCCAGCAGGGACGCGGGACAGGGGAACACCGGGGAGCTGTTTTTT. Its protein product is CASRDAGQGNTGELFF.

This clone was seen a handful of times. The chain couples TRBV28 to TRBJ1-1, with D possibly TRBD1 on 6 matching bases. CDR3 length equals 15 residues. CDR1 and CDR2 from the germline V gene are MDHEN and SYDVKM. Trimming took 5 bases from V and 3 from J, leaving 16 bases between them. The CDR3 here is CASSPGGVGDTEAFF. Written as DNA, the CDR3 is TGTGCCAGCAGTCCTGGGGGCGTGGGGGACACTGAAGCTTTCTTT.

The CDR3 region is CASSLGLQINYGYTF. In nucleotides, the CDR3 is TGTGCCAGCAGCTTAGGACTACAGATAAACTATGGCTACACCTTC. This sequence joins TRBV11-2 and TRBJ1-2; D is uncertain. This CDR3 contains 15 residues. With 1 base removed from V and 2 bases from J, the gap between germline ends came to 11 bases. Germline-derived CDR1 and CDR2 are SGHAT and FQNNGV.

V is TRBV10-3 and J is TRBJ2-7; D is perhaps TRBD1 (6 bases). Trimming pared 4 bases from V and 2 bases from J, leaving 15 bases between. CDR1 and CDR2 from the germline V gene are ENHRY and SYGVKD. The CDR3 runs to 15 residues. CDR3: CAISATGISTYEQYF. The CDR3 DNA reads as TGTGCCATCAGTGCCACAGGGATAAGTACCTACGAGCAGTACTTC.

The chain carries TRBV5-4 and TRBJ2-1, with TRBD2 matching over 11 bases. This CDR3 spans 14 amino acids. V was pared by 7 bases and J by 4 bases, with 4 bases of the junction left unmatched. CDR1 is SGHNT, CDR2 YYREEE, per germline (reference sequence). In nucleotides, the CDR3 is TGTGCCAGCCGCGCTAGCGGGAGGTACAATGAGCAGTTCTTC. Its translation is CASRASGRYNEQFF.

The chain employs TRBV29-1 and TRBJ1-1, with D maybe TRBD1 (5 bases). This CDR3 has 14 amino acids. The V end lost 6 bases, the J end lost 3 bases, and 17 bases lay between the germline ends. In germline, CDR1 is SQVTM, CDR2 ANQGSEA. In DNA form, the CDR3 reads TGCAGCGTGGCCCTAAGGGGAAAGGACACTGAAGCTTTCTTT. Its protein is CSVALRGKDTEAFF.

This sequence joins TRBV4-1 and TRBJ1-1, with a tentative D call TRBD1 (6 bases). This CDR3 has 15 residues. V lost 3 bases and J lost 3, with 14 bases in between. Germline CDR1 MGHRA, CDR2 YSYEKL. CDR3 residues: CASSHVTGLHTEAFF. The CDR3 DNA is TGCGCCAGCAGCCACGTTACAGGGCTGCACACTGAAGCTTTCTTT.

This clone was recorded once. CDR3 in amino acids: CASSLWQGGYEQYF. CDR3 nucleotide sequence: TGTGCCAGCAGTTTGTGGCAGGGTGGCTACGAGCAGTACTTC. The chain links TRBV28 to TRBJ2-7; tentative D call: TRBD1 (5 bases). Germline lookup yields CDR1 MDHEN and CDR2 SYDVKM. V was trimmed by 3 bases and J by 3 bases, leaving 12 bases between them. The CDR3 totals 14 residues. Drawing the rest from reference TRBV28 and TRBJ2-7, the complete variable domain is DVKVTQSSRYLVKRTGEKVFLECVQDMDHENMFWYRQDPGLGLRLIYFSYDVKMKEKGDIPEGYSVSREKKERFSLILESASTNQTSMYLCASSLWQGGYEQYFGPGTRLTVT.

This chain links TRBV7-9 with TRBJ1-1; D is perhaps TRBD1 (6 bases). V was clipped by 0 bases and J by 8 bases, with 10 bases between them. The germline V gene encodes CDR1 SEHNR and CDR2 FQNEAQ (reference sequence). This CDR3 is built from 13 residues. The CDR3 protein is CASSLATGGEAFF. CDR3 bases: TGTGCCAGCAGCTTAGCGACAGGTGGGGAAGCTTTCTTT.

This chain connects TRBV19 to TRBJ2-1; 8 nucleotides line up with TRBD2. CDR3 length equals 15 residues. The V segment lost 4 bases and the J segment 10 bases; nucleotides outside the gene matches: 12. The germline CDR1 and CDR2 sequences are LNHDA and SQIVND (reference sequence). The CDR3 sequence: CASSKTAGVRLEQFF. The DNA for the CDR3 is TGTGCCAGTAGTAAAACAGCGGGAGTGAGATTGGAGCAGTTCTTC.

This clone was detected once. The V call is TRBV2, the J call TRBJ2-7; no reliable D call. This CDR3 is built from 12 residues. Trimming stripped 4 bases from V and 3 bases from J, with 7 bases between. Germline CDR1 SNHLY, CDR2 FYNNEI. CDR3 amino acids: CASSVGGYEQYF. CDR3 nucleotides: TGTGCCAGCAGTGTAGGCGGCTACGAGCAGTACTTC.

The chain combines TRBV5-6 with TRBJ2-2; D remains unclear. The CDR3 runs 16 residues. Per the germline V gene, CDR1 is SGHDT and CDR2 is YYEEEE. The V end was cut by 0 bases, the J end by 0 bases, with 9 bases between. The CDR3 here is CASSLVTAANTGELFF. The CDR3 DNA reads TGTGCCAGCAGCTTGGTTACAGCTGCGAACACCGGGGAGCTGTTTTTT.

The chain carries TRBV28 and TRBJ1-6; 7 nucleotides match TRBD1. The J segment lost 7 bases and the V segment lost 6 bases, leaving 6 bases of the junction unmatched. Germline lookup yields CDR1 MDHEN and CDR2 SYDVKM. The CDR3 consists of 14 residues. The CDR3 is CASSAGTVNSPLHF. The CDR3 DNA reads TGTGCCAGCAGCGCGGGGACAGTGAATTCACCCCTCCACTTT. The full variable domain, completed using reference TRBV28 and TRBJ1-6, is DVKVTQSSRYLVKRTGEKVFLECVQDMDHENMFWYRQDPGLGLRLIYFSYDVKMKEKGDIPEGYSVSREKKERFSLILESASTNQTSMYLCASSAGTVNSPLHFGNGTRLTVT.

The chain employs TRBV10-3 and TRBJ2-3; 15 bases agree with TRBD2. J was trimmed by 4 bases and V by 8 bases; bases with no gene match: 16. Germline CDR1 reads ENHRY; CDR2 reads SYGVKD. The CDR3 runs to 19 residues. CDR3 sequence (DNA): TGTGCCATCTCTAAGGACACCCGAGGACTAGCGGGAGGGTCAGATACGCAGTATTTT. Its translation: CAISKDTRGLAGGSDTQYF.